This entry is about one TCR beta chain. Its antigen is not identified. The data were taken from a study of shared clonotypes between healthy human individuals. Study observations and caveats: Non-shared clonotypes had lower generation probabilities than clonotypes shared by all four sorted-subset donors. Since donors were few, the genetic and exposure-history diversity represented was limited.

The healthy adult donors were HIV-negative and reported no recent acute infections or vaccinations. Germline V gene sequence: CDR1 SEHNR, CDR2 FQNEAQ (reference sequence). The CDR3 has 16 amino acids. Trimming stripped 0 bases from V and 4 bases from J, with 15 bases between. Here immunoSEQ multiplex PCR was the method, and the copy in TCRdb shows in-frame clones only, minus some. The table has 1 million to 1.2 million clones, 70% to 80% seen once. This clonotype originated in a man between 18 and 35 years old in good health. Some clones in this sample may be carry-over from other donors' samples. The rearrangement joins TRBV7-9 to TRBJ1-1; maybe TRBD1 (6 bases). Source material: memory CD4+ T cells from PBMCs. Documented subset: CD45RA-negative fraction. The CDR3 DNA follows: TGTGCCAGCAGCTTAGCCCATGGGGGGCAGGGCACTGAAGCTTTCTTT. Protein: CASSLAHGGQGTEAFF.